The T cell receptor beta chain described here comes from a study of blood T cell repertoires in COVID-19. Study-wide background: COVID-19 samples collected from the United States, Italy and Spain covered acute and convalescent phases.

The protocol was immunoSEQ multiplex PCR, while the TCRdb copy is restricted to in-frame clones and leaves out a portion. The profile shows around 100,000 clones, approximately 80% of them singletons. There are 17 residues in the CDR3. Germline V gene lookup returns CDR1 LGHDT and CDR2 YNNKEL (reference sequence). Germline trimming cut 3 bases from V and 0 bases from J; bases unmatched to any gene: 5. This rearrangement joins TRBV3-1 (or the pseudogene TRBV3-2) to TRBJ2-5; 12 bases match TRBD2. This clonotype was obtained from a human donor in a cohort sampled during active or convalescent COVID-19. Specimen: peripheral blood. The CDR3 region has the DNA TGTGCCAGCAGCCACACGACTAGCGGGGGATACCAAGAGACCCAGTACTTC. Its protein is CASSHTTSGGYQETQYF.